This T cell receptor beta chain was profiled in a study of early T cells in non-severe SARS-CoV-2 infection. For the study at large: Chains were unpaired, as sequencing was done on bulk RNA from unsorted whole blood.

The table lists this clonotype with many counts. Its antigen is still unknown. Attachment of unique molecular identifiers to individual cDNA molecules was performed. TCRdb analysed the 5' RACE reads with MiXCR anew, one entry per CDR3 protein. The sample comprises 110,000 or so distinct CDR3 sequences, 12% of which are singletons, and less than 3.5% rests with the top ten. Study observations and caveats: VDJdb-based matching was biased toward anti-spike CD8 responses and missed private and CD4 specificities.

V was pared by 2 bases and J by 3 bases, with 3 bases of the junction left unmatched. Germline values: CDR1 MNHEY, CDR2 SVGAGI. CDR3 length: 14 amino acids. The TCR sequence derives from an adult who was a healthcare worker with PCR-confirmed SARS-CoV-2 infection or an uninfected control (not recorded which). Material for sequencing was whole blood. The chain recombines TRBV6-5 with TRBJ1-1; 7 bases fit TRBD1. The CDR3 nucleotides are TGTGCCAGCAGTTACGTAACAGGGGACACTGAAGCTTTCTTT. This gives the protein CASSYVTGDTEAFF.